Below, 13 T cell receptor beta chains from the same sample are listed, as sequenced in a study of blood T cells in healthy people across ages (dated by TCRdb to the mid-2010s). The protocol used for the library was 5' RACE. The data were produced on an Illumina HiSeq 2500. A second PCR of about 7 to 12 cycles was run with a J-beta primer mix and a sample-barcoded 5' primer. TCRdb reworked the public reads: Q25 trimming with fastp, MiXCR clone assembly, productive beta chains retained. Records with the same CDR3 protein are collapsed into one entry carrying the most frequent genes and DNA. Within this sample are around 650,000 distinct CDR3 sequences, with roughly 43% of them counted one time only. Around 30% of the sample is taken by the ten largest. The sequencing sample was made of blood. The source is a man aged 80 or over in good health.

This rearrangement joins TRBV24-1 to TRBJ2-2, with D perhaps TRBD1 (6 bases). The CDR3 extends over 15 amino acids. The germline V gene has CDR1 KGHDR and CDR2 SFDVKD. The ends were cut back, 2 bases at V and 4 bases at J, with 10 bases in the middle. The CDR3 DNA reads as TGTGCCACCAGTGATTGGCAGGGGAGCACCGGGGAGCTGTTTTTT. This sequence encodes CATSDWQGSTGELFF.

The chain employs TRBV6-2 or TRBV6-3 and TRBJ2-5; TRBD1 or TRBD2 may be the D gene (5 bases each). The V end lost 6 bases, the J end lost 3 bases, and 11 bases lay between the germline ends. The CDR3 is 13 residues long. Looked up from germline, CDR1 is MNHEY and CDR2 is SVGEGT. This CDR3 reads CASRTGAEETQYF. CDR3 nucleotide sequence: TGTGCCAGCAGAACCGGGGCAGAAGAGACCCAGTACTTC.

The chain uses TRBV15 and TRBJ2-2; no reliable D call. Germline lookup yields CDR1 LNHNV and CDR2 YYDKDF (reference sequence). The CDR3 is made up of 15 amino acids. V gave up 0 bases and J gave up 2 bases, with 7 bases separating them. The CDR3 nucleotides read TGTGCCACCAGCAGAGATGTAGGTAACACCGGGGAGCTGTTTTTT. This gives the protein CATSRDVGNTGELFF.

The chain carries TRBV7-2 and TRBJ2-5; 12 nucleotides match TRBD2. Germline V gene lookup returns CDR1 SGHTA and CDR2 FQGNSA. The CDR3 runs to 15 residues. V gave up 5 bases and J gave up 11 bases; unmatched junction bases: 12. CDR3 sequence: CASSLTSGSLNEQYF. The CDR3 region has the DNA TGTGCCAGCAGCCTGACTAGCGGGAGTCTAAATGAGCAGTACTTC.

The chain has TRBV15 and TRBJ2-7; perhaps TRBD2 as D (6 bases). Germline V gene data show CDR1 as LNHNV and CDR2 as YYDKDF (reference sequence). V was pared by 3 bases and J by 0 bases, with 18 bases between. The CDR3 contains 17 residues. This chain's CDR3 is CATSSYGRGMSSYEQYF. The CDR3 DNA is TGTGCCACCAGCAGCTACGGGCGGGGAATGAGCTCCTACGAGCAGTACTTC.

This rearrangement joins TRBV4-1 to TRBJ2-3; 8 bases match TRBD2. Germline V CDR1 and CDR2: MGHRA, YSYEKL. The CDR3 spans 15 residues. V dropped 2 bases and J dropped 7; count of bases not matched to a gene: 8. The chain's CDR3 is CASSQPGLEANTQYF. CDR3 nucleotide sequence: TGCGCCAGCAGCCAACCGGGACTAGAGGCGAATACGCAGTATTTT.

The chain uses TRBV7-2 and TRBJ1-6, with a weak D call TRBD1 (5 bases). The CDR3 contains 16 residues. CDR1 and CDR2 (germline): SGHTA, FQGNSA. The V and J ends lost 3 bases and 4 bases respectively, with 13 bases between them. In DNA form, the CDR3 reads TGTGCCAGCAGCTTGGATGGGGGAAGATATAATTCACCCCTCCACTTT. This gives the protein CASSLDGGRYNSPLHF.

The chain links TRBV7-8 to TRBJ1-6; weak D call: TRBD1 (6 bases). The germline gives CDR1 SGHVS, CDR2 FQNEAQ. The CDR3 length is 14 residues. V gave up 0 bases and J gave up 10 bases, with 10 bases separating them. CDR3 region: CASSLATGSSPLHF. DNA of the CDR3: TGTGCCAGCAGCTTAGCTACAGGGTCCTCACCCCTCCACTTT.

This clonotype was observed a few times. The CDR3 DNA is TGCGCCAGCAGCTTGGTTGGGACTAGCGGGAGTCAGGCCAACGTCCTGACTTTC. It encodes CASSLVGTSGSQANVLTF. The chain joins TRBV5-1 to TRBJ2-6; 14 nucleotides match TRBD2. J gave up 6 bases and V 0 bases, and 5 bases lay outside the gene matches. The CDR3 is made up of 18 amino acids. Germline-derived CDR1 and CDR2 are SGHRS and YFSETQ.

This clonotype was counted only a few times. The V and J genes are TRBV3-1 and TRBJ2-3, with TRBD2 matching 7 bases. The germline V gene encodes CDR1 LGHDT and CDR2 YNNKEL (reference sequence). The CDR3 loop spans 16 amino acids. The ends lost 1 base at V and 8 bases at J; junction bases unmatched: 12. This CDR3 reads CASSQVRGRGTGTQYF. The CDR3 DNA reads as TGTGCCAGCAGCCAAGTACGCGGGAGAGGTACGGGTACGCAGTATTTT.

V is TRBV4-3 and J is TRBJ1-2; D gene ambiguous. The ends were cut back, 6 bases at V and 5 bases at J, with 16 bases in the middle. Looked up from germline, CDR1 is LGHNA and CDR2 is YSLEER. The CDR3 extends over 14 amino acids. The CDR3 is CASSPSPVEYGYTF. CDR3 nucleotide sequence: TGCGCCAGCAGTCCGTCTCCGGTAGAATATGGCTACACCTTC.

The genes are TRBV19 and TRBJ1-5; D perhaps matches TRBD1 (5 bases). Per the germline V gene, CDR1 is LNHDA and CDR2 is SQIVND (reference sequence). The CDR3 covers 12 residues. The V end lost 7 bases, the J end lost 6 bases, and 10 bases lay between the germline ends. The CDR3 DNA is TGTGCCAGTAAGATGGGGGTTCAGCCCCAGCATTTT. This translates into CASKMGVQPQHF.

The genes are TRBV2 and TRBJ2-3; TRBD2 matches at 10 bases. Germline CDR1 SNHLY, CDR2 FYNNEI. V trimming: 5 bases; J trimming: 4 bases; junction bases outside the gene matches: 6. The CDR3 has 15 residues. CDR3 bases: TGTGCCAGCAGTAGGTCTAGCGGGAGTTCAGATACGCAGTATTTT. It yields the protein CASSRSSGSSDTQYF.